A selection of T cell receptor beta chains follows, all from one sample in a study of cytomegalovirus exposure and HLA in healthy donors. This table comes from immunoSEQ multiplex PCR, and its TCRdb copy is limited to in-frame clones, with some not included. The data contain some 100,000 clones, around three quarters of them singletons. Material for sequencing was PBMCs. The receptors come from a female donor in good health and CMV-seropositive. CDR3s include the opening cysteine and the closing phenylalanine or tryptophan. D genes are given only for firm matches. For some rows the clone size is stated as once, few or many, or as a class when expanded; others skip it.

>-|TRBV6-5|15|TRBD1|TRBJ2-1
TGTGCCAGCAGTTACGACCGGACAGGGGGCAATGAGCAGTTCTTC
CASSYDRTGGNEQFF
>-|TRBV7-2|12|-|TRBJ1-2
TGTGCCAGCAGCTTAACGGGGGTCGGCTACACCTTC
CASSLTGVGYTF
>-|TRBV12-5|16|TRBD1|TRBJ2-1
TGTGCTAGTGGTTTGTTAACCGGGACAGGGTACAATGAGCAGTTCTTC
CASGLLTGTGYNEQFF
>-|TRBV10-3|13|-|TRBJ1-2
TGTGCCATCAGGGATGGGACTGTCTATGGCTACACCTTC
CAIRDGTVYGYTF
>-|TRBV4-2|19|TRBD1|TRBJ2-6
TGTGCCAGCAGCCCTATCGGACAGGTCCAAACCTCTGGGGCCAACGTCCTGACTTTC
CASSPIGQVQTSGANVLTF
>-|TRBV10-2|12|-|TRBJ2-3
TGCGCCAGCGCTAGGATGACAGATACGCAGTATTTT
CASARMTDTQYF
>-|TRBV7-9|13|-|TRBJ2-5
TGTGCCAGCAGCCCCTCTGGGGGGGAGACCCAGTACTTC
CASSPSGGETQYF
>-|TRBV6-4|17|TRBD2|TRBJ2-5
TGTGCCAGCAGTGGAGGTGGACTAGCGGATACCCAAGAGACCCAGTACTTC
CASSGGGLADTQETQYF
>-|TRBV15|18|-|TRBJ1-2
TGTGCCACCAGCAGAGAGGGTCTGGGGGGACTCTCTCTCAAAAGCTACACCTTC
CATSREGLGGLSLKSYTF
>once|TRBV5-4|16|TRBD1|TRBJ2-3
TGTGCCAGCAGCTTGGGGACAGGGGTGGGCACAGATACGCAGTATTTT
CASSLGTGVGTDTQYF
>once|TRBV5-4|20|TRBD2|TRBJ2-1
TGTGCCAGCAGCTTGGCCCTACTAGCGGGAGGGCCCCTCTCCTACAATGAGCAGTTCTTC
CASSLALLAGGPLSYNEQFF
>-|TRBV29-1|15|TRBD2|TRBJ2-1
TGCAGCGTTGAAAGGAGTAGCGGGCCGAGCGATGAGCAGTTCTTC
CSVERSSGPSDEQFF
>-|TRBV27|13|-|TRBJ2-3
TGTGCCAGCAGTTTTCTGAGCACAGATACGCAGTATTTT
CASSFLSTDTQYF
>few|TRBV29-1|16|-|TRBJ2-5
TGCAGCGTGAAGGAACGTTACAGGGTAGGGGGAGAGACCCAGTACTTC
CSVKERYRVGGETQYF
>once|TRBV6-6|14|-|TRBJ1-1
TGTGCCAGCAGTTACTCGTCGGGAGCTACTGAAGCTTTCTTT
CASSYSSGATEAFF
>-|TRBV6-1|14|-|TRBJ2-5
TGTGCCAGCAGTCCTGGGGGGTCTAGTGGGACCCAGTACTTC
CASSPGGSSGTQYF
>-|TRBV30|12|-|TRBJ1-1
TGTGCCTGGAGTGCAGGCTTATTTGAAGCTTTCTTT
CAWSAGLFEAFF
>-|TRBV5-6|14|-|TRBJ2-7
TGTGCCAGCAGCTTGGGGTCGCGGGGATACGAGCAGTACTTC
CASSLGSRGYEQYF
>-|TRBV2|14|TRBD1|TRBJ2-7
TGTGCCAGCAGTAGACAGGGGGATAGGTACGAGCAGTACTTC
CASSRQGDRYEQYF
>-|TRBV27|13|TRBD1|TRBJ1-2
TGTGCCAGCAGTTTCGGACAGGGGGCTGGCTACACCTTC
CASSFGQGAGYTF
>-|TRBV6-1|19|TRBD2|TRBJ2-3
TGTGCCAGCAGTGAAGGGGCTAGCGGGCCTCGATCAGGGGCAGATACGCAGTATTTT
CASSEGASGPRSGADTQYF
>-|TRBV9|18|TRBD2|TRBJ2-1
TGTGCCAGCAGCGTATCTAGCGGGAGGGCCGCGAAATACAATGAGCAGTTCTTC
CASSVSSGRAAKYNEQFF
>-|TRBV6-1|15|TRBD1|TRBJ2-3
TGTGCCAGCAGTGAAGCGACAGGGGTACAAACACCCCAGTATTTT
CASSEATGVQTPQYF
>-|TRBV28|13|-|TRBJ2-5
TGTGCCAGCAGTTTGAGAATTGCGGAGACCCAGTACTTC
CASSLRIAETQYF
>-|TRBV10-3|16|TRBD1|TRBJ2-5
TGTGCCATCAGCCAGCTGGGACAGGGAGTCGGAGAGACCCAGTACTTC
CAISQLGQGVGETQYF
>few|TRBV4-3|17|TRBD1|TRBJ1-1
TGCGCCAGCAGCCCTTCCGGGACAGGGGGATTAAACACTGAAGCTTTCTTT
CASSPSGTGGLNTEAFF
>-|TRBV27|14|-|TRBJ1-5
TGTGCCAGCAGTCCCCAGGGGCCTGGTCAGCCCCAGCATTTT
CASSPQGPGQPQHF
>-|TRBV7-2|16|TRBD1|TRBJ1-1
TGTGCCAGCAGCTTAGGGGGACCCGGGACAGGGGGCGTCGCTTTCTTT
CASSLGGPGTGGVAFF
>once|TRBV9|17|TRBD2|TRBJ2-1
TGTGCCAGCAGCGTAGGGACTAGCGGGCCAAAGTACAATGAGCAGTTCTTC
CASSVGTSGPKYNEQFF
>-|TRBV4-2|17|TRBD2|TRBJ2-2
TGTGCCAGCAGCCAAGCTACTAGCGGGGTTTATACCGGGGAGCTGTTTTTT
CASSQATSGVYTGELFF
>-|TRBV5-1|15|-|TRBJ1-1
TGCGCCAGCAGCTTGGTCGCAGGGCCGAACACTGAAGCTTTCTTT
CASSLVAGPNTEAFF
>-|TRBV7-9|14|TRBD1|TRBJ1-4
TGTGCCAGCAGCTGGACAGGGGGGTATGAAAAACTGTTTTTT
CASSWTGGYEKLFF
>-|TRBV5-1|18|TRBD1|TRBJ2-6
TGCGCCAGCAGCATCCGGACAGGGGACCTTGGAGGGGCCAACGGCCTGACTTTC
CASSIRTGDLGGANGLTF
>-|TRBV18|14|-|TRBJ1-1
TGTGCCAGCTCACCAGGGGCAGCGAACACTGAAGCTTTCTTT
CASSPGAANTEAFF
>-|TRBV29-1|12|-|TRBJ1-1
TGCAGCGGTGGGGGGATGAACACTGAAGCTTTCTTT
CSGGGMNTEAFF